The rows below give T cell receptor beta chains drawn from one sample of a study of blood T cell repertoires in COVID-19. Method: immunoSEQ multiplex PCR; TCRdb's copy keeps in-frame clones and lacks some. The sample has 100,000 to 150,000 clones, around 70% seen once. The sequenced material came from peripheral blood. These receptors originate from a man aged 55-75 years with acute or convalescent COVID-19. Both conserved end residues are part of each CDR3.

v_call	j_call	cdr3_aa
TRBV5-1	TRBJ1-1	CASSPGHYTEAFF
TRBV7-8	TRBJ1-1	CASSSLGPGDTEAFF
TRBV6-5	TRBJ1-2	CASSYRAEGYTF
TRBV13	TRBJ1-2	CASSLVGAENGYTF
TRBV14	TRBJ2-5	CASSQDRGQETQYF
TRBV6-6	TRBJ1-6	CATLPPRGQNSPLHF
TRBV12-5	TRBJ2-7	CASGLVTGQGTPYEQYF
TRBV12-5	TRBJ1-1	CASGNRARGLLMNTEAFF
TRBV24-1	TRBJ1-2	CATSDGGNYGYTF
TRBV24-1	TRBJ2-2	CATSDSRQVPGELFF
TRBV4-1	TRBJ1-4	CASSPGRQGNEKLFF
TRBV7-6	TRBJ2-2	CASSLQGSNTGELFF
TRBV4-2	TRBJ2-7	CASSQASGGAYEQYF
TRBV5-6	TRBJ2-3	CASSSDRAVGTQYF
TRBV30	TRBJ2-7	CAWRPQGWYEQYF
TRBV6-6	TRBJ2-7	CASSYSRTVNEQYF
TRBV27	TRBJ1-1	CASSRRGEMNTEAFF
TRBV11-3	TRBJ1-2	CASSTWGRGQGGYTF
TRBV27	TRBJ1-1	CASSRGQGSEAFF
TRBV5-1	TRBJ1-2	CASRRDTLGYTF
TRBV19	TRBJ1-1	CASASGTGEAFF
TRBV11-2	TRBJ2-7	CASSLEDGGAYEQYF
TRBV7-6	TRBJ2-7	CASSLLAISYEQYF
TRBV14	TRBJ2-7	CASSQDLLRGAYEQYF
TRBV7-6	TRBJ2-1	CASSLASLAGDNEQFF
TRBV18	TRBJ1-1	CASSPYNTEAFF
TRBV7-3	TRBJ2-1	CASSLQVQQGSEQFF
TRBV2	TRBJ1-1	CASSRAGLRTEAFF
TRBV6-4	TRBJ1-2	CASSPSSANYGYTF
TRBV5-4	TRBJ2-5	CASSLGGQGGETQYF
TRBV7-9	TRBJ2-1	CASSLAGGTGEQFF
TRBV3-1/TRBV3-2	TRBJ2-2	CASLQGNTGELFF